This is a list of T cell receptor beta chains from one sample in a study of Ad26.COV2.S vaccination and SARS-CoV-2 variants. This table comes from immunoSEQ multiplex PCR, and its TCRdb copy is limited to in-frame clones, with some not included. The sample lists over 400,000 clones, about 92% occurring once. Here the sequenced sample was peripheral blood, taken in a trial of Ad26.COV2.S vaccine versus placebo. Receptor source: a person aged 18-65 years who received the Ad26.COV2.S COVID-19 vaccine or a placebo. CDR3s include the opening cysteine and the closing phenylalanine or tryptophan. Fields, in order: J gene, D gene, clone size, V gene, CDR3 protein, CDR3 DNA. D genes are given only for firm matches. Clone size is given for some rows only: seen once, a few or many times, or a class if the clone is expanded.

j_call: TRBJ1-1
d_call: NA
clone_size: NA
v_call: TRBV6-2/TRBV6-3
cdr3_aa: CASSFRGMNTEAFF
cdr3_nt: TGTGCCAGCAGTTTCAGAGGTATGAACACTGAAGCTTTCTTT

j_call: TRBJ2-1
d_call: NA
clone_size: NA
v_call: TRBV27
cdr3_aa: CASSLTGSSYNEQFF
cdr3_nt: TGTGCCAGCAGTTTGACAGGCAGCTCCTACAATGAGCAGTTCTTC

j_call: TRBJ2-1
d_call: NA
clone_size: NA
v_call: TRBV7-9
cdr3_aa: CASSLIPWEQFF
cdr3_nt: TGTGCCAGCAGCTTAATCCCTTGGGAGCAGTTCTTC

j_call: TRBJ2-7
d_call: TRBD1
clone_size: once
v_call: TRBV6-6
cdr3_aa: CATGTGITYEQYF
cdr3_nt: TGTGCAACAGGGACAGGGATAACCTACGAGCAGTACTTC

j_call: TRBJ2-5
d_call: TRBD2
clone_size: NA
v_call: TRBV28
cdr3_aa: CASSLYSSGDLQQYF
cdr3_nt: TGTGCCAGCAGTTTATATTCTAGCGGGGACTTACAACAGTACTTC

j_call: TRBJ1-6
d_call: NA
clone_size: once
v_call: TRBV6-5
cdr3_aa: CASSRRDSNSPLHF
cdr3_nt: TGTGCCAGCAGTCGACGGGATTCTAATTCACCCCTCCACTTT

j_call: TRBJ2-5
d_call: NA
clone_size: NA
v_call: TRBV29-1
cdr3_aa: CSVERDIQETQYF
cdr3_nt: TGCAGCGTTGAGCGGGACATCCAAGAGACCCAGTACTTC

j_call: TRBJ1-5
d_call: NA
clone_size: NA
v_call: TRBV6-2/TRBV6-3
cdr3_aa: CASSFLNQPQHF
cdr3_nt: TGTGCCAGCAGTTTCCTGAATCAGCCCCAGCATTTT

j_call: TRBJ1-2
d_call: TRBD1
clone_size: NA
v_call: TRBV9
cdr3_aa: CASSNPGQRNYGYTF
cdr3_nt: TGTGCCAGCAGCAACCCGGGACAGAGAAACTATGGCTACACCTTC

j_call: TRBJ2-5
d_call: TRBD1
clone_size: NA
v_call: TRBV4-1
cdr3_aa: CASSQVRDRGLVLGPQETQYF
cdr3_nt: TGCGCCAGCAGCCAGGTCCGGGACAGGGGGCTCGTTCTAGGCCCACAAGAGACCCAGTACTTC

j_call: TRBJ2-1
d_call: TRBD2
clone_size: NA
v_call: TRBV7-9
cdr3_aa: CASSSTSVREQFF
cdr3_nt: TGTGCCAGCAGCTCGACTAGCGTCCGTGAGCAGTTCTTC

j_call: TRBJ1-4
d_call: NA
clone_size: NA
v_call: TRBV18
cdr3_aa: CASSPFSGTQQEKLFF
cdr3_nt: TGTGCCAGCTCACCCTTTAGCGGGACCCAACAGGAAAAACTGTTTTTT

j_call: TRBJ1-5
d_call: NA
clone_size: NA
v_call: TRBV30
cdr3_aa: CAWSLTADTQPQHF
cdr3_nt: TGTGCCTGGAGTCTGACCGCTGACACCCAGCCCCAGCATTTT